The next 17 T cell receptor beta chains were all read from a single sample in a study of blood T cell repertoires in COVID-19. The assay was immunoSEQ multiplex PCR, and TCRdb's table has in-frame clones only and misses some. The profile shows fewer than 150,000 clones, about nine tenths of them singletons. What was sequenced was peripheral blood. Source of these receptors: a man between 45 and 60 years old with active or convalescent COVID-19.

The V and J genes are TRBV19 and TRBJ1-5, with D possibly matching TRBD1 (5 bases). The V gene's germline CDR1 is LNHDA and CDR2 SQIVND (reference sequence). The V and J ends lost 4 bases and 7 bases respectively, with 11 bases between them. The CDR3 covers 13 residues. In DNA, the CDR3 is TGTGCCAGTAGTAACCCGGGGGTACAGCCCCAGCATTTT. Translation gives CASSNPGVQPQHF. Full variable domain (remainder filled in from reference TRBV19 and TRBJ1-5): DGGITQSPKYLFRKEGQNVTLSCEQNLNHDAMYWYRQDPGQGLRLIYYSQIVNDFQKGDIAEGYSVSREKKESFPLTVTSAQKNPTAFYLCASSNPGVQPQHFGDGTRLSIL.

This clone was observed once. J is TRBJ2-7 and V is TRBV28; TRBD1 matches 8 bases. The CDR3 contains 15 residues. Germline CDR1 MDHEN, CDR2 SYDVKM. Germline trimming cut 4 bases from V and 4 bases from J; bases unmatched to any gene: 9. This CDR3 is CASSSLQGARYEQYF. The CDR3 DNA reads TGTGCCAGCAGTTCCCTCCAGGGGGCGCGGTACGAGCAGTACTTC.

The chain joins TRBV12-3 or TRBV12-4 to TRBJ1-2, with D possibly TRBD1 on 5 matching bases. V lost 8 bases, J lost 2 bases, and 12 bases lay in between. The CDR3 has 13 residues. The CDR3 DNA reads TGTGCCAGCGGTTCACAGGAGAACTATGGCTACACCTTC. It encodes CASGSQENYGYTF.

This chain connects TRBV2 to TRBJ2-3, with 7 bases identical to TRBD1. The CDR3 is 13 amino acids. Germline CDR1 and CDR2: SNHLY and FYNNEI. V lost 5 bases, J lost 3 bases, and 2 bases stayed unmatched. CDR3 sequence reads: CASSRQGTDTQYF. The CDR3 nucleotides read TGTGCCAGCAGTAGACAGGGAACAGATACGCAGTATTTT.

This chain links TRBV12-3 or TRBV12-4 with TRBJ1-3; tentative D call: TRBD1 (5 bases). The CDR3 length is 13 residues. Between the trimmed V and J ends, which lost 6 bases and 0 bases, there was a span of 6 bases. This CDR3 is CASRQDSGNTIYF. The CDR3 DNA sequence: TGTGCCAGCAGACAGGACTCTGGAAACACCATATATTTT.

The V gene is TRBV5-1, the J gene TRBJ1-6; 9 bases agree with TRBD1. Germline values: CDR1 SGHRS, CDR2 YFSETQ. The CDR3 is 17 residues long. With V trimmed by 3 bases and J by 9 bases, 13 bases remained unmatched. CDR3 DNA: TGCGCCAGCAGCTCGCTCTTAACAGGGGGCGGAAGTTCACCCCTCCACTTT. Its translation is CASSSLLTGGGSSPLHF.

V usage is TRBV15 and J usage is TRBJ1-2; D uncertain. From germline, CDR1 is LNHNV and CDR2 YYDKDF (reference sequence). With 0 bases removed from V and 4 bases from J, the gap between germline ends came to 18 bases. This CDR3 has 17 residues. The CDR3 bases are TGTGCCACCAGCAGAGAAGGTCGGACTGACTCCATCTATGGCTACACCTTC. Translating gives CATSREGRTDSIYGYTF.

The V gene is TRBV19, the J gene TRBJ1-5; D call uncertain. Looked up from germline, CDR1 is LNHDA and CDR2 is SQIVND (reference sequence). V gave up 6 bases and J gave up 0 bases, with 9 bases separating them. CDR3 length equals 14 residues. Here the CDR3 DNA reads TGTGCCAGTAGGCACAGAGATAGCAATCAGCCCCAGCATTTT. Translation: CASRHRDSNQPQHF.

This chain joins TRBV30 and TRBJ1-5; 7 bases match TRBD1. Per the germline V gene, CDR1 is GTSNPN and CDR2 is SVGIG (reference sequence). With 3 bases clipped from V and 6 bases from J, the junction kept 8 bases outside the gene matches. This CDR3 is 14 amino acids long. The CDR3 DNA is TGTGCCTGGAGCGGGAGAGGGGGCAGTCAGCCCCAGCATTTT. Translating it yields CAWSGRGGSQPQHF. Filled out from reference TRBV30 and TRBJ1-5, the complete variable domain reads SQTIHQWPATLVQPVGSPLSLECTVEGTSNPNLYWYRQAAGRGLQLLFYSVGIGQISSEVPQNLSASRPQDRQFILSSKKLLLSDSGFYLCAWSGRGGSQPQHFGDGTRLSIL.

The chain employs TRBV4-1 and TRBJ1-5, with a possible D match to TRBD1 (6 bases). Between the trimmed V and J ends, which lost 3 bases and 7 bases, there was a span of 19 bases. Per the germline V gene, CDR1 is MGHRA and CDR2 is YSYEKL. The CDR3 contains 16 residues. The CDR3 protein is CASSQVQTGRDQPQHF. CDR3 bases: TGCGCCAGCAGCCAGGTCCAGACAGGTCGAGACCAGCCCCAGCATTTT.

The V call is TRBV5-1, the J call TRBJ2-1, with 8 bases fitting TRBD2. This CDR3 region has 15 residues. Looked up from germline, CDR1 is SGHRS and CDR2 is YFSETQ. The V and J ends lost 6 bases and 7 bases, in that order; junction bases with no gene match: 12. CDR3 bases: TGCGCCAGCACCCGAGCGGGAGCGTCGAAGAATGAGCAGTTCTTC. Translating it yields CASTRAGASKNEQFF.

The chain couples TRBV6-6 to TRBJ1-1, with unresolved D. The V end lost 4 bases, the J end lost 3 bases, and 12 bases lay between the germline ends. CDR3 length: 14 amino acids. Germline CDR1 is MNHNY and CDR2 is SVGAGI (reference sequence). In DNA form, the CDR3 reads TGTGCCAGCAGTTTAATAGAGGGATACACTGAAGCTTTCTTT. This encodes CASSLIEGYTEAFF.

The rearrangement links TRBV3-1 (or the pseudogene TRBV3-2) to TRBJ2-1, with 8 bases identical to TRBD1. V shed 4 bases and J 7 bases; nucleotides not matched to a gene: 9. This CDR3 region has 15 residues. Looked up from germline, CDR1 is LGHDT and CDR2 is YNNKEL (reference sequence). CDR3 sequence (DNA): TGTGCCAGCAGCCTTCAGGGGGCCCAGGATAATGAGCAGTTCTTC. This encodes CASSLQGAQDNEQFF.

The chain uses TRBV4-1 and TRBJ2-1; 9 bases are shared with TRBD2. Germline V CDR1 and CDR2: MGHRA, YSYEKL. The ends lost 8 bases at V and 2 bases at J; junction bases unmatched: 10. The CDR3 has 16 amino acids. The CDR3 coding sequence is TGCGCCAGCGGCCCTGTTAGCGGGAGCGCCTACAATGAGCAGTTCTTC. Translating gives CASGPVSGSAYNEQFF.

V and J are TRBV7-3 and TRBJ1-2, with 12 positions matching TRBD1. J was trimmed by 7 bases and V by 5 bases; bases with no gene match: 5. From germline, CDR1 is SGHTA and CDR2 FQGTGA. The CDR3 extends over 14 amino acids. The CDR3 DNA reads TGTGCCAGCAGCCTGGGACAGGGGGCTCGTGGCTACACCTTC. Amino acid sequence: CASSLGQGARGYTF.

The chain employs TRBV7-2 and TRBJ2-5, with a tentative D call TRBD1 (6 bases). CDR1 and CDR2 (germline): SGHTA, FQGNSA. V was trimmed by 3 bases and J by 6 bases, leaving 11 bases between them. The CDR3 length is 13 residues. This CDR3 is CASSFQGSQTQYF. CDR3 sequence (DNA): TGTGCCAGCAGCTTCCAGGGGAGTCAGACCCAGTACTTC. Drawing the rest from reference TRBV7-2 and TRBJ2-5, the complete variable domain is GAGVSQSPSNKVTEKGKDVELRCDPISGHTALYWYRQSLGQGLEFLIYFQGNSAPDKSGLPSDRFSAERTGGSVSTLTIQRTQQEDSAVYLCASSFQGSQTQYFGPGTRLLVL.

This sequence joins TRBV5-8 and TRBJ2-7, with 7 nucleotides matching TRBD2. Germline CDR1 reads SGHTS; CDR2 reads YDEGEE. Trimming took 0 bases from V and 5 from J; bases not matched to a gene: 11. CDR3 length: 16 amino acids. The CDR3 DNA follows: TGTGCCAGCAGCTTGGGTCTCTTGGCGGGAGTCCACGAGCAGTACTTC. Protein: CASSLGLLAGVHEQYF.